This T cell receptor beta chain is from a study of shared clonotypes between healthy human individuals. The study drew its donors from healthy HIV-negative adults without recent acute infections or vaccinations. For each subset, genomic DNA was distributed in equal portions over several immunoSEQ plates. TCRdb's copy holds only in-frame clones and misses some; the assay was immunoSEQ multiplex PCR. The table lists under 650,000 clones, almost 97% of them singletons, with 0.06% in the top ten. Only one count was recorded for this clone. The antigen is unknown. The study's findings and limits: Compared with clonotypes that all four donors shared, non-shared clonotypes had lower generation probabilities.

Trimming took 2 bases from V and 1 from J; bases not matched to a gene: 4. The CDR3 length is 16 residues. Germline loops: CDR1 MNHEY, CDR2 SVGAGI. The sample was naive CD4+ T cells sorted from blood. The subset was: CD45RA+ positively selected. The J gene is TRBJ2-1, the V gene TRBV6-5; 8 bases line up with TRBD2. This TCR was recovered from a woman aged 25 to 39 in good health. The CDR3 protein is CASSYGAGASYNEQFF. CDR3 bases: TGTGCCAGCAGTTACGGAGCGGGAGCATCCTACAATGAGCAGTTCTTC.